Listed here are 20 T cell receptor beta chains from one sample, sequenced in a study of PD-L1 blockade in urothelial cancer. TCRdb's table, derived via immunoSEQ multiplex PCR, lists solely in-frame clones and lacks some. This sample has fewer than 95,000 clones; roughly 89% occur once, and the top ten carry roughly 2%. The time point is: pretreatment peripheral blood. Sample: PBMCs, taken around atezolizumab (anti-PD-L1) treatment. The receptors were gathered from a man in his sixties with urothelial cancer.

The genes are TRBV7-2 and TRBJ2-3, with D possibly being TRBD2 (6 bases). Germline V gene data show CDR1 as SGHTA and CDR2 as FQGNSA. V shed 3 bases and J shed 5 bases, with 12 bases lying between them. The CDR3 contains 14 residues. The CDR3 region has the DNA TGTGCCAGCAGCTTTCGGGGAGCGGGAGATACGCAGTATTTT. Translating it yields CASSFRGAGDTQYF.

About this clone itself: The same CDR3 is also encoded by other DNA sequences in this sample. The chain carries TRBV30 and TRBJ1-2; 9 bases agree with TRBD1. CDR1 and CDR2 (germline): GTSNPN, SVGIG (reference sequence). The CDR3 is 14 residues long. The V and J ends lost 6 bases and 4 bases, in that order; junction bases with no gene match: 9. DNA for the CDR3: TGTGCCTGCCCCCGGGACAGGGTTTTCTATGGCTACACCTTC. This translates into CACPRDRVFYGYTF.

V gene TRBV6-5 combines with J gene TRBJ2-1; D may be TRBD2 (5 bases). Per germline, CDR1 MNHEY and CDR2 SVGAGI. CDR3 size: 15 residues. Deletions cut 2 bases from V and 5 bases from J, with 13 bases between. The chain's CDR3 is CASSYLSPRDNEQFF. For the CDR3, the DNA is TGTGCCAGCAGTTACCTCAGCCCGAGGGACAATGAGCAGTTCTTC.

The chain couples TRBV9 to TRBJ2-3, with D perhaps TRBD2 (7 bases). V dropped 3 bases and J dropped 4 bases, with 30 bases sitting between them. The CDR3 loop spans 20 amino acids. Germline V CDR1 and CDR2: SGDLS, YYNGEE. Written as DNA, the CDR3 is TGTGCCAGCAGCGCCGACCTGCAAGGGATCACGGGGGGCACGGCAGATACGCAGTATTTT. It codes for CASSADLQGITGGTADTQYF.

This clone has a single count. CDR3 DNA: TGCGCCAGCAGCCAAGAACGGCTTAGCGGGAATGAGCAGTTCTTC. Translation gives CASSQERLSGNEQFF. This chain joins TRBV4-3 and TRBJ2-1, with TRBD2 matching 7 bases. Germline-derived CDR1 and CDR2 are LGHNA and YSLEER. CDR3 size: 15 residues. The V gene end was trimmed by 0 bases and the J gene end by 7 bases; junction bases not matched to a gene: 6.

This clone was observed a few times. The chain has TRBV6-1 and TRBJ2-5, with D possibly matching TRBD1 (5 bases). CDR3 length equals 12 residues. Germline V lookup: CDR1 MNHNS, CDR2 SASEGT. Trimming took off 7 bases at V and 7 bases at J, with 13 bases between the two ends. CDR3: CASTLQARTQYF. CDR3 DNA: TGTGCCAGCACGTTACAGGCGAGGACCCAGTACTTC.

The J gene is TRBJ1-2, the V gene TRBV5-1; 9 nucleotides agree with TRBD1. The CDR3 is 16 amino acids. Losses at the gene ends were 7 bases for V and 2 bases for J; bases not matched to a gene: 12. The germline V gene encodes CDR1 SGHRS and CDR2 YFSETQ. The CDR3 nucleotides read TGCGCCAGCGGTAGGGGGCATGGGACAGGGAACTATGGCTACACCTTC. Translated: CASGRGHGTGNYGYTF.

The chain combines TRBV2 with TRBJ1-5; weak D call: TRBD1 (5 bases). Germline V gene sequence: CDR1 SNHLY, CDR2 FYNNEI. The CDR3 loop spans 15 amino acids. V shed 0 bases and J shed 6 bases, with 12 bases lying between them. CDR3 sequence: CASSEAGFGGQPQHF. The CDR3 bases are TGTGCCAGCAGTGAAGCGGGGTTCGGGGGTCAGCCCCAGCATTTT.

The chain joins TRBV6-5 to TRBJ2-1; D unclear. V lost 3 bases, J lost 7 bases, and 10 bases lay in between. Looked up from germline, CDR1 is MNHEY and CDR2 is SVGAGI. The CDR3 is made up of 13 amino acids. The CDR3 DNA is TGTGCCAGCAGTTATTTTCCCTCTAATGAGCAGTTCTTC. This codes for CASSYFPSNEQFF.

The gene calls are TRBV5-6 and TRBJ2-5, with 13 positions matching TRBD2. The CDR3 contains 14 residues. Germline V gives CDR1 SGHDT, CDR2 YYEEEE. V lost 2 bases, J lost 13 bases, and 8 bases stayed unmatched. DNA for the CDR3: TGTGCCAGCAGCTTACTAGCGGGAGGGCCCATTACGTACTTC. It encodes CASSLLAGGPITYF.

CDR3 DNA sequence: TGTGCCAGCAGACCCCCGCGGGAGGCCCATACGCAGTATTTT. Translated, it gives CASRPPREAHTQYF. V gene TRBV2 combines with J gene TRBJ2-3, with 8 bases matching TRBD2. The CDR3 is 14 residues long. The V segment lost 6 bases and the J segment 7 bases; nucleotides outside the gene matches: 9. CDR1 is SNHLY, CDR2 FYNNEI, per germline.

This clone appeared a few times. The CDR3 reads CASSEGSANYGYTF. DNA of the CDR3: TGTGCCAGCAGTGAGGGTTCAGCTAACTATGGCTACACCTTC. The chain employs TRBV27 and TRBJ1-2; D is unresolved. The CDR3 totals 14 residues. Germline-derived CDR1 and CDR2 are MNHEY and SMNVEV (reference sequence). Trimming took 5 bases from V and 0 from J, leaving 10 bases between them.

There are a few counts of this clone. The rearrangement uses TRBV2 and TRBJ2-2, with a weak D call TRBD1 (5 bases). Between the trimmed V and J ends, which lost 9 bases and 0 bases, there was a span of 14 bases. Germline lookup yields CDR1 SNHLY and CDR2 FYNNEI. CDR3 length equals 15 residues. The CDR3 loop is CASLHRPPNTGELFF. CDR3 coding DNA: TGTGCCAGTCTACACAGGCCCCCGAACACCGGGGAGCTGTTTTTT.

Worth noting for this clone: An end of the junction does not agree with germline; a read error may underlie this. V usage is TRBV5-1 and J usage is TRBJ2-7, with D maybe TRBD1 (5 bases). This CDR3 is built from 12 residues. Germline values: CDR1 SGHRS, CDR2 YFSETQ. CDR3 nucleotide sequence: TGCGCCAGCGGCTTGGGGCAGGGCGAGCAGTACTTC. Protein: CASGLGQGEQYF.

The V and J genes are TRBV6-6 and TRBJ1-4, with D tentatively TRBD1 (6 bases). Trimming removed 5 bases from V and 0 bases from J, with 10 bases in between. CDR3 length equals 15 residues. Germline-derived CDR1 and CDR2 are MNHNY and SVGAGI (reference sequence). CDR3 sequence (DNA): TGTGCCAGCAGTACAGGGAAAGCAACTAATGAAAAACTGTTTTTT. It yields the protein CASSTGKATNEKLFF.

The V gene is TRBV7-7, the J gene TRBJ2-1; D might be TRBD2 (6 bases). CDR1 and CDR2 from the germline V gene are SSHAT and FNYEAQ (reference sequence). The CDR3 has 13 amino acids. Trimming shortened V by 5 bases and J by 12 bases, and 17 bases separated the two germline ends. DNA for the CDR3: TGTGCCAGCAGCCCCCTGGGGGGTATAACGCAGTTCTTC. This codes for CASSPLGGITQFF.

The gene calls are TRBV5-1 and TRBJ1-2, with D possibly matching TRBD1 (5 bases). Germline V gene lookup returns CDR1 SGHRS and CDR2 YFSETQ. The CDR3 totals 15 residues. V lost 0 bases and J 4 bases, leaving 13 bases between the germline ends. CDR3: CASSLEGDSTYGYTF. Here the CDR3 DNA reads TGCGCCAGCAGCTTGGAGGGCGACAGTACCTATGGCTACACCTTC.

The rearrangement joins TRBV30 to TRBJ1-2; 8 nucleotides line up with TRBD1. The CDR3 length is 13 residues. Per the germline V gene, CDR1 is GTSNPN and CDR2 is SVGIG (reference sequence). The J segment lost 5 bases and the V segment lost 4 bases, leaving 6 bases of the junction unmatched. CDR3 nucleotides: TGTGCCTGGAACACAGGGGGACGGTATGGCTACACCTTC. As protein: CAWNTGGRYGYTF.

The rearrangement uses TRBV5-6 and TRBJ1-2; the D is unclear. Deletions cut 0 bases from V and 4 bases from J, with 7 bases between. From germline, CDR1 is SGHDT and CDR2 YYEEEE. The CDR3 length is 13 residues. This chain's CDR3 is CASSLERFYGYTF. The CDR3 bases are TGTGCCAGCAGCTTGGAACGGTTCTATGGCTACACCTTC.

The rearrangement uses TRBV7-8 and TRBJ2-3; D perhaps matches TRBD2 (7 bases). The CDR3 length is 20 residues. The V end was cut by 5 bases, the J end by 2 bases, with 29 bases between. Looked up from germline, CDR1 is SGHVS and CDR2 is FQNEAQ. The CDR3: CASSPVGGGAGIRATDTQYF. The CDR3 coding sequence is TGTGCCAGCAGCCCCGTAGGAGGGGGGGCCGGGATCCGTGCCACAGATACGCAGTATTTT.